A single sample gave rise to the 27 T cell receptor beta chains below, sequenced in a study of blood T cell repertoires in COVID-19 (dated by TCRdb to about 2020). The receptor library was made with the immunoSEQ multiplex PCR assay. Not all clones reach the TCRdb copy of this immuneACCESS table, which keeps in-frame sequences only. Checked studies attribute under half of the gap to unresolved V genes and leave the rest unexplained. The sample records approximately 94,000 clones, around nine tenths of which are singletons. The ten largest account for roughly 4% of the sample. The sequenced sample consisted of peripheral blood. The receptors shown here come from a woman aged 50 to 60 in a cohort sampled during active COVID-19.

The chain carries TRBV5-1 and TRBJ1-3; D is perhaps TRBD1 (5 bases). The V and J ends lost 0 bases and 8 bases respectively, with 27 bases between them. This CDR3 comprises 19 residues. CDR1 is SGHRS and CDR2 is YFSETQ in the germline V gene. Here the CDR3 reads CASSLAPSGTGGALDTIYF. The CDR3 coding sequence is TGCGCCAGCAGCTTGGCCCCCTCCGGGACCGGGGGTGCTCTGGACACCATATATTTT.

The chain has TRBV6-1 and TRBJ1-6; D possibly corresponds to TRBD1 (6 bases). The CDR3 totals 14 residues. V lost 3 bases and J 7 bases, leaving 10 bases between the germline ends. Germline values: CDR1 MNHNS, CDR2 SASEGT. The CDR3 reads CASSEGAFNSPLHF. The CDR3 DNA reads as TGTGCCAGCAGTGAGGGGGCTTTCAATTCACCCCTCCACTTT.

The chain is built from TRBV5-8 and TRBJ1-1, with D possibly TRBD1 on 6 matching bases. The V gene lost 2 bases and the J gene lost 1 base, with 15 bases spanning the gap. The CDR3 contains 16 residues. The germline V gene has CDR1 SGHTS and CDR2 YDEGEE. In DNA form, the CDR3 reads TGTGCCAGCAGCTTTATGGGGGCGCGCCGGAACACTGAAGCTTTCTTT. Translating it yields CASSFMGARRNTEAFF.

This chain uses TRBV5-1 with TRBJ1-4; D perhaps matches TRBD1 (6 bases). The V and J ends lost 4 bases and 2 bases respectively, with 9 bases between them. CDR1 and CDR2 from the germline V gene are SGHRS and YFSETQ. The CDR3 covers 14 residues. This CDR3 is CASSTGPTNEKLFF. CDR3 DNA sequence: TGCGCCAGCAGCACAGGGCCTACTAATGAAAAACTGTTTTTT.

The J gene is TRBJ1-6, the V gene TRBV27, with D possibly matching TRBD1 (6 bases). Looked up from germline, CDR1 is MNHEY and CDR2 is SMNVEV (reference sequence). The CDR3 is 14 amino acids. Trimming took off 4 bases at V and 13 bases at J, with 17 bases between the two ends. The CDR3 bases are TGTGCCAGCAGTTGGACAGCACGTCGTCGGCCCCTCCACTTT. Residues: CASSWTARRRPLHF.

The J gene is TRBJ1-2, the V gene TRBV3-1 (or the pseudogene TRBV3-2); the match to TRBD1 covers 8 bases. Losses at the gene ends were 1 base for V and 14 bases for J; bases not matched to a gene: 6. Germline CDR1 LGHDT, CDR2 YNNKEL (reference sequence). The CDR3 runs to 12 residues. DNA for the CDR3: TGTGCCAGCAGCCAAGGGGGACAGGTGGGGACCTTC. Translating gives CASSQGGQVGTF.

The chain uses TRBV5-4 and TRBJ2-7; TRBD2 aligns across 7 bases. Germline CDR1 and CDR2: SGHNT and YYREEE (reference sequence). Trimming cost V 4 bases and J 9 bases; bases outside gene matches: 16. The CDR3 spans 15 residues. CDR3 nucleotides: TGTGCCAGCAGCCTCGAGGGGACTACCAAGGAAGGGCAGTACTTC. It encodes CASSLEGTTKEGQYF.

The chain uses TRBV7-9 and TRBJ2-7; 8 bases map to TRBD1. The junction had 5 bases not matched to a gene; V was cut back by 3 bases and J by 4 bases. In germline, CDR1 is SEHNR, CDR2 FQNEAQ (reference sequence). The CDR3 has 14 residues. The CDR3 protein is CASSFRQGHYEQYF. CDR3 in DNA: TGTGCCAGCAGCTTCCGACAGGGGCATTACGAGCAGTACTTC.

This chain links TRBV6-5 with TRBJ1-1; 8 positions agree with TRBD1. There are 15 residues in the CDR3. V was pared by 5 bases and J by 3 bases, with 8 bases of the junction left unmatched. Germline lookup yields CDR1 MNHEY and CDR2 SVGAGI. In DNA, the CDR3 is TGTGCCAGCAGTCAACCCCAGGGGGCCGACACTGAAGCTTTCTTT. Translation gives CASSQPQGADTEAFF.

The chain is built from TRBV11-1 and TRBJ2-7; D is uncertain. Germline V gene lookup returns CDR1 SGHAT and CDR2 FQDESV (reference sequence). Between the trimmed V and J ends, which lost 7 bases and 3 bases, there was a span of 7 bases. The CDR3 is 11 amino acids. CDR3 sequence: CASKNSYEQYF. CDR3 DNA: TGTGCCAGCAAAAACAGCTACGAGCAGTACTTC.

The rearrangement links TRBV5-1 to TRBJ2-1; D possibly corresponds to TRBD2 (6 bases). V was shortened by 2 bases and J by 5 bases, with 20 bases between the two germline ends. CDR3 length: 17 residues. Germline CDR1 is SGHRS and CDR2 is YFSETQ. CDR3 region: CASSFAWLGSGDNEQFF. CDR3 nucleotides: TGCGCCAGCAGCTTCGCCTGGCTGGGCTCGGGGGACAATGAGCAGTTCTTC.

The V and J genes are TRBV6-5 and TRBJ2-3, with D possibly matching TRBD1 (6 bases). The germline V gene has CDR1 MNHEY and CDR2 SVGAGI. This CDR3 has 14 residues. V was cut by 6 bases and J by 5 bases, with 15 bases left in between. The CDR3 loop reads CASSSTGTKDTQYF. The CDR3 DNA follows: TGTGCCAGCAGCTCCACCGGGACAAAAGATACGCAGTATTTT.

As to this clone: Other DNA sequences within the sample encode an identical CDR3. The rearrangement joins TRBV5-1 to TRBJ2-7; TRBD2 aligns across 16 bases. This CDR3 is 16 amino acids long. Germline-derived CDR1 and CDR2 are SGHRS and YFSETQ. The junction had 8 bases not matched to a gene; V was cut back by 4 bases and J by 7 bases. CDR3 sequence: CASSPGTSGRAGEQYF. Written as DNA, the CDR3 is TGCGCCAGCAGCCCTGGGACTAGCGGGAGGGCGGGGGAGCAGTACTTC.

The V gene is TRBV27, the J gene TRBJ1-2, with 9 bases matching TRBD1. The CDR3 contains 18 residues. The V segment lost 1 base and the J segment 6 bases; nucleotides outside the gene matches: 15. Germline V gene sequence: CDR1 MNHEY, CDR2 SMNVEV (reference sequence). The CDR3 DNA follows: TGTGCCAGCAGTTTATACCCCAACGGACAGGGGTCTGTCGATGGCTACACCTTC. It codes for CASSLYPNGQGSVDGYTF.

The chain combines TRBV7-3 with TRBJ2-1; TRBD2 agrees at 12 bases. Germline trimming cut 5 bases from V and 8 bases from J; bases unmatched to any gene: 7. The CDR3 contains 15 residues. The germline CDR1 and CDR2 sequences are SGHTA and FQGTGA. CDR3: CASSNGLAGYDEQFF. The CDR3 DNA reads TGTGCCAGCAGCAACGGACTAGCGGGGTATGATGAGCAGTTCTTC.

The V call is TRBV5-1, the J call TRBJ2-7, with a weak D call TRBD1 (6 bases). V gave up 4 bases and J gave up 2 bases, with 16 bases separating them. The CDR3 length is 15 residues. The germline V gene has CDR1 SGHRS and CDR2 YFSETQ. This CDR3 reads CASSRRQATTYEQYF. CDR3 nucleotides: TGCGCCAGCAGCCGACGACAGGCTACCACCTACGAGCAGTACTTC. Drawing the rest from reference TRBV5-1 and TRBJ2-7, the complete variable domain is KAGVTQTPRYLIKTRGQQVTLSCSPISGHRSVSWYQQTPGQGLQFLFEYFSETQRNKGNFPGRFSGRQFSNSRSEMNVSTLELGDSALYLCASSRRQATTYEQYFGPGTRLTVT.

The CDR3: CSAQDRVAFF. CDR3 nucleotides: TGCAGCGCCCAAGACAGGGTGGCTTTCTTT. The chain combines TRBV29-1 with TRBJ1-1, with TRBD1 matching over 7 bases. Looked up from germline, CDR1 is SQVTM and CDR2 is ANQGSEA. V lost 7 bases to trimming and J lost 11 bases; unmatched junction nucleotides: 7. The CDR3 length is 10 residues. Supplemented by reference TRBV29-1 and TRBJ1-1, the full variable domain reads SAVISQKPSRDICQRGTSLTIQCQVDSQVTMMFWYRQQPGQSLTLIATANQGSEATYESGFVIDKFPISRPNLTFSTLTVSNMSPEDSSIYLCSAQDRVAFFGQGTRLTVV.

The chain is built from TRBV13 and TRBJ2-7; D call uncertain. The V gene lost 5 bases and the J gene lost 6 bases, with 20 bases spanning the gap. The germline V gene encodes CDR1 PRHDT and CDR2 FYEKMQ (reference sequence). The CDR3 is 15 amino acids. The CDR3 loop is CASSVTSRRSLEQYF. Written as DNA, the CDR3 is TGTGCCAGCAGCGTGACATCTCGAAGGTCGCTCGAGCAGTACTTC.

This clone was seen more than once but under ten times. The genes are TRBV11-2 and TRBJ1-3; 7 bases match TRBD1. With 0 bases clipped from V and 4 bases from J, the junction kept 6 bases outside the gene matches. The CDR3 is 16 amino acids. Per germline, CDR1 SGHAT and CDR2 FQNNGV. Here the CDR3 reads CASSLDWRGRGNTIYF. The CDR3, as DNA: TGTGCCAGCAGCTTAGACTGGAGGGGGCGAGGAAACACCATATATTTT.

This clone is a singleton in its sample. J is TRBJ2-1 and V is TRBV11-2; TRBD1 matches 8 bases. The V gene end was trimmed by 6 bases and the J gene end by 7 bases; junction bases not matched to a gene: 17. The CDR3 contains 17 residues. Per the germline V gene, CDR1 is SGHAT and CDR2 is FQNNGV. The CDR3 DNA sequence: TGTGCCAGCAGTTTGGGCGTTTGGTCCGGGGACAGGAATGAGCAGTTCTTC. Its translation: CASSLGVWSGDRNEQFF.

The V and J genes are TRBV27 and TRBJ1-1, with 9 bases lining up with TRBD1. Unmatched junction bases numbered 10, after V lost 7 bases and J lost 4 bases. The germline CDR1 and CDR2 sequences are MNHEY and SMNVEV (reference sequence). CDR3 length: 15 residues. The CDR3 sequence is CASTPGQGYVTEAFF. The CDR3 bases are TGTGCCAGCACCCCGGGACAGGGATATGTCACTGAAGCTTTCTTT.

The chain recombines TRBV5-4 with TRBJ1-6, with D perhaps TRBD1 (5 bases). This CDR3 has 17 residues. Germline loops: CDR1 SGHNT, CDR2 YYREEE (reference sequence). V was clipped by 4 bases and J by 1 base, with 15 bases between them. Here the CDR3 DNA reads TGTGCCAGCAGCCCAGAGACAGCCTCATCCTATAATTCACCCCTCCACTTT. This codes for CASSPETASSYNSPLHF.

The chain recombines TRBV11-2 with TRBJ1-1; tentatively, D is TRBD1 (5 bases). The CDR3 extends over 14 amino acids. V was trimmed by 4 bases and J by 5 bases, leaving 14 bases between them. Per germline, CDR1 SGHAT and CDR2 FQNNGV. CDR3 region: CASSWGDLGTEAFF. The CDR3 DNA is TGTGCCAGCAGCTGGGGGGACCTCGGGACTGAAGCTTTCTTT. The variable domain in full, completed from reference TRBV11-2 and TRBJ1-1, reads EAGVAQSPRYKIIEKRQSVAFWCNPISGHATLYWYQQILGQGPKLLIQFQNNGVVDDSQLPKDRFSAERLKGVDSTLKIQPAKLEDSAVYLCASSWGDLGTEAFFGQGTRLTVV.

This chain connects TRBV6-4 to TRBJ1-2, with D perhaps TRBD1 (5 bases). Trimming pared 0 bases from V and 4 bases from J, leaving 9 bases between. There are 14 residues in the CDR3. Germline CDR1 reads MRHNA; CDR2 reads SNTAGT. The CDR3 coding sequence is TGTGCCAGCAGTGACTCGGGGGGGTTCTATGGCTACACCTTC. Encoded protein: CASSDSGGFYGYTF.

The chain recombines TRBV11-2 with TRBJ1-1, with TRBD1 identical over 12 bases. From germline, CDR1 is SGHAT and CDR2 FQNNGV. This CDR3 spans 16 amino acids. Trimming took 1 base from V and 11 from J; bases not matched to a gene: 11. The CDR3 sequence is CASSLGDRGRTSVAFF. CDR3 in DNA: TGTGCCAGCAGCTTAGGGGACAGGGGGCGGACCTCGGTCGCTTTCTTT. Full variable domain (outside the CDR3, taken from reference TRBV11-2 and TRBJ1-1): EAGVAQSPRYKIIEKRQSVAFWCNPISGHATLYWYQQILGQGPKLLIQFQNNGVVDDSQLPKDRFSAERLKGVDSTLKIQPAKLEDSAVYLCASSLGDRGRTSVAFFGQGTRLTVV.

V usage is TRBV19 and J usage is TRBJ1-4; 9 positions match TRBD1. Germline assignment: CDR1 LNHDA and CDR2 SQIVND (reference sequence). V dropped 8 bases and J dropped 7; count of bases not matched to a gene: 8. This CDR3 has 14 amino acids. Here the CDR3 reads CASGIQGAREKLFF. The CDR3 DNA is TGTGCCAGTGGGATACAGGGGGCTCGTGAAAAACTGTTTTTT.

DNA of the CDR3: TGTGCCAGCAGCCTTAGACAGAACACAGATACGCAGTATTTT. Its translation: CASSLRQNTDTQYF. The chain combines TRBV11-3 with TRBJ2-3; a weak D match, TRBD1 (5 bases). The CDR3 sequence is 14 residues long. Germline-derived CDR1 and CDR2 are SGHNT and YENEEA. V was cut by 5 bases and J by 2 bases, with 11 bases left in between.